Sequencing of this T cell receptor (beta chain) was carried out in a study of shared clonotypes between healthy human individuals. V lost 2 bases and J 4 bases, leaving 9 bases between the germline ends. The CDR3 runs 14 residues. Germline lookup yields CDR1 GTSNPN and CDR2 SVGIG (reference sequence). The study ran the assay at deep level. Libraries were prepared by immunoSEQ multiplex PCR; TCRdb keeps only in-frame clonotypes and omits some of them. The sample carries roughly 2 million clones, 85% to 95% recorded once. This clone was detected once. The TCR sequence derives from a man younger than 30 in good health. The sequenced material came from naive CD4+ T cells sorted from blood. Subset specified: CD45RA+ positively selected. The V call is TRBV30, the J call TRBJ1-6, with D perhaps TRBD1 (5 bases). The CDR3 sequence is CAWSIGGYNSPLHF. CDR3 nucleotide sequence: TGTGCCTGGAGTATTGGGGGTTATAATTCACCCCTCCACTTT.